Below, 12 T cell receptor beta chains from the same sample are listed, as sequenced in a study of blood T cell repertoires in COVID-19. The table came from immunoSEQ multiplex PCR; TCRdb's copy has only in-frame clones and leaves some out. The sample holds approximately 240,000 clones, approximately 87% seen once. The sequencing input was PBMCs or T cells enriched from blood (not recorded which). The origin of the receptors is a woman in her forties or fifties in a cohort exposed to, infected with or recovered from COVID-19 (not recorded which).

This clone turned up a few times. The chain has TRBV19 and TRBJ2-3; tentatively, D is TRBD1 (5 bases). The CDR3 totals 13 residues. Germline assignment: CDR1 LNHDA and CDR2 SQIVND (reference sequence). Trimming cost V 6 bases and J 3 bases, with 10 bases left between them. CDR3 bases: TGTGCCAGTAGACCCCAGGGTACAGATACGCAGTATTTT. This gives the protein CASRPQGTDTQYF.

This chain uses TRBV11-2 with TRBJ2-1; no firm D call. The CDR3 covers 11 residues. The germline CDR1 and CDR2 sequences are SGHAT and FQNNGV. V lost 1 base and J 9 bases, leaving 4 bases between the germline ends. CDR3: CASSLAFEQFF. The CDR3 nucleotides read TGTGCCAGCAGCTTAGCGTTTGAGCAGTTCTTC.

The rearrangement joins TRBV4-1 to TRBJ2-7; 9 bases align to TRBD2. The CDR3 runs 20 residues. Per germline, CDR1 MGHRA and CDR2 YSYEKL. The V gene end was trimmed by 0 bases and the J gene end by 1 base; junction bases not matched to a gene: 16. This CDR3 is CASSQDFMSGSGGRSYEQYF. The CDR3, as DNA: TGCGCCAGCAGCCAAGATTTCATGTCGGGGAGCGGGGGGAGGTCCTACGAGCAGTACTTC.

This rearrangement joins TRBV9 to TRBJ2-3; D not resolved. The V and J ends lost 1 base and 6 bases respectively, with 9 bases between them. CDR1 and CDR2 (germline): SGDLS, YYNGEE. This CDR3 comprises 13 residues. The CDR3 nucleotides are TGTGCCAGCAGCGTAAATCCCTCGGATACGCAGTATTTT. Amino acid sequence: CASSVNPSDTQYF.

This chain joins TRBV18 and TRBJ2-3; D is perhaps TRBD2 (5 bases). The germline V and J ends were trimmed by 3 bases and 2 bases, with 12 bases remaining between them. The CDR3 length is 15 residues. The germline gives CDR1 KGHSH, CDR2 LQKENI. The DNA for the CDR3 is TGTGCCAGCTCACCGGGTACTAGGATCACAGATACGCAGTATTTT. Translated, it gives CASSPGTRITDTQYF. Using reference TRBV18 and TRBJ2-3 for the parts outside the CDR3, the full variable domain is NAGVMQNPRHLVRRRGQEARLRCSPMKGHSHVYWYRQLPEEGLKFMVYLQKENIIDESGMPKERFSAEFPKEGPSILRIQQVVRGDSAAYFCASSPGTRITDTQYFGPGTRLTVL.

This rearrangement joins TRBV4-3 to TRBJ1-6; 8 nucleotides agree with TRBD1. The ends lost 4 bases at V and 8 bases at J; junction bases unmatched: 13. The CDR3 sequence is 17 residues long. Germline CDR1 LGHNA, CDR2 YSLEER. CDR3 loop: CASSPELQGQGHSPLHF. The CDR3 coding sequence is TGCGCCAGCAGCCCCGAACTCCAAGGACAGGGCCATTCACCCCTCCACTTT.

The gene calls are TRBV7-2 and TRBJ1-1; a possible D gene is TRBD1 (5 bases). From germline, CDR1 is SGHTA and CDR2 FQGNSA. V lost 2 bases to trimming and J lost 1 base, with 14 bases between them. This CDR3 has 16 amino acids. The DNA for the CDR3 is TGTGCCAGCAGCTTAAGGGAAGGGGTGGCGAACACTGAAGCTTTCTTT. It codes for CASSLREGVANTEAFF. The full variable domain, its missing parts supplied by reference TRBV7-2 and TRBJ1-1, is GAGVSQSPSNKVTEKGKDVELRCDPISGHTALYWYRQSLGQGLEFLIYFQGNSAPDKSGLPSDRFSAERTGGSVSTLTIQRTQQEDSAVYLCASSLREGVANTEAFFGQGTRLTVV.

Concerning this clone itself: Other nucleotide sequences in the sample specify the same CDR3. The genes are TRBV5-1 and TRBJ1-1, with 9 bases identical to TRBD1. CDR1 and CDR2 (germline): SGHRS, YFSETQ. J was trimmed by 5 bases and V by 0 bases; bases with no gene match: 2. This CDR3 contains 14 residues. The CDR3 region is CASSLDRGLTEAFF. The DNA for the CDR3 is TGCGCCAGCAGCTTGGACAGGGGGCTTACTGAAGCTTTCTTT.

The DNA for the CDR3 is TGTGCCAGCAGCTTAGCGGCGGTGGCGGGGGGACCGAATGAGCAGTTCTTC. Its translation is CASSLAAVAGGPNEQFF. This chain links TRBV7-2 with TRBJ2-1, with 8 bases lining up with TRBD2. The trim removed 0 bases at V and 7 bases at J, leaving 11 bases unmatched. Per germline, CDR1 SGHTA and CDR2 FQGNSA. The CDR3 is made up of 17 amino acids.

The rearrangement joins TRBV4-3 to TRBJ1-2, with D maybe TRBD1 (5 bases). The CDR3 totals 14 residues. The germline V and J ends were trimmed by 6 bases and 2 bases, with 13 bases remaining between them. Germline CDR1 reads LGHNA; CDR2 reads YSLEER. CDR3: CASSRQEGNYGYTF. The CDR3 DNA reads as TGCGCCAGCAGTCGGCAGGAGGGGAACTATGGCTACACCTTC.

The chain is built from TRBV3-1 (or the pseudogene TRBV3-2) and TRBJ1-1, with 8 nucleotides matching TRBD1. The CDR3 sequence is 14 residues long. Germline CDR1 and CDR2: LGHDT and YNNKEL (reference sequence). J lost 5 bases, V lost 1 base, and 3 bases had no gene match. The DNA of the CDR3 is TGTGCCAGCAGCCAAGGACAGGGGTGGACTGAAGCTTTCTTT. It yields the protein CASSQGQGWTEAFF.

The V call is TRBV5-1, the J call TRBJ2-2; 7 positions agree with TRBD1. Looked up from germline, CDR1 is SGHRS and CDR2 is YFSETQ. After removal of 2 bases from V and 3 bases from J, the junction contained 7 bases not matched to a gene. The CDR3 has 16 amino acids. CDR3 in DNA: TGCGCCAGCAGCTTTAGAACAGGGGTTGACACCGGGGAGCTGTTTTTT. Amino acid sequence: CASSFRTGVDTGELFF.